This T cell receptor beta chain was retrieved from a study of monozygotic twins with inflammatory bowel disease. CDR3 length equals 16 residues. CDR1 and CDR2 (germline): LNHDA, SQIVND (reference sequence). Study conclusions and caveats: People with IBD had fewer clonotypes in common with others than healthy twins did, especially with disease activity. Nothing supported a single strong signal or clonotype that was associated with IBD. Whereas healthy co-twins had higher TCRbeta diversity (inverse Simpson), IBD patients had lower diversity.

As regards this clonotype: Its antigen is not identified.

The cDNA of both the TCRalpha and TCRbeta chains was subjected to two nested PCRs of 16 and 9 cycles. TCRdb reprocessed the 5' RACE reads, keeping one entry per CDR3 protein, no DNA. The data show under 200,000 distinct CDR3 sequences, and the top ten clones hold 2.8%. Sequencing input: blood. This chain links TRBV19 with TRBJ2-3; absent DNA, TCRdb's TRBD1 call cannot be checked. The receptor was derived from a human donor with ulcerative colitis or Crohn's disease, or a healthy co-twin of an affected twin (not recorded which). The CDR3 loop is CASSPGGAWGTDTQYF.